This T cell receptor beta chain was found in a study of T cells in Graves' hyperthyroidism and ophthalmopathy. Study-wide findings and caveats: Most expanded thyroid clonotypes above 0.001 also appeared in blood.

V lost 2 bases, J lost 0 bases, and 3 bases lay in between. This CDR3 comprises 13 residues. Germline CDR1 is SGHDT and CDR2 is YYEEEE. Diagnosis of hyperthyroidism was new in patients aged 18 to 65, and its duration was under 2 months. The sample, blood from the first hyperthyroidism diagnosis, precedes any ophthalmopathy symptoms. This clonotype was detected a few times. Its antigen is not identified. From RNA transcripts, TCR beta CDR3 regions were amplified. The HTBI set primed first-round TCR CDR3 RT-PCR. Using its own MiXCR run on the multiplex PCR reads, TCRdb lists one record per CDR3 protein. The table has a few hundred thousand distinct CDR3 sequences, around 16% seen once.

The TCR originated in a woman aged 18-29 years with Graves' hyperthyroidism that later progressed to Graves' ophthalmopathy. The rearrangement uses TRBV5-6 and TRBJ1-3; D unresolved. The sequenced sample was blood. The CDR3 coding sequence is TGTGCCAGCAGCTTTAACTCTGGAAACACCATATATTTT. It codes for CASSFNSGNTIYF.